The subject of this entry is one TCR beta chain. Its antigen is undetermined. This sample is part of a study of cytomegalovirus exposure and HLA in healthy donors. General study points: Fewer N-insertions than the roughly 670-donor mean were reportedly shown by an Asian-associated ancestry cluster in a later analysis. Rarity held for most TCR sequences, but there were some public TCRs that occurred in many donors. A missense DCLRE1C variant was associated with V- and J-gene trimming of TCR beta chains in a later analysis, and an independent cohort replicated the association. Accurate HLA-A and HLA-B prediction from TCR beta sequences was reported for most subjects.

The PCR had 60 Vbeta and 13 Jbeta primers. The method was immunoSEQ multiplex PCR; TCRdb's version includes in-frame clones alone and lacks a portion of them. This sample carries about 200,000 clones, around 77% of them seen once, and the ten largest clones take roughly 3%. V gave up 1 base and J gave up 4 bases, with 7 bases separating them. Germline V lookup: CDR1 LNHDA, CDR2 SQIVND (reference sequence). The CDR3 length is 13 residues. The sequence came from a woman younger than 45 in good health and CMV-seronegative. The J gene is TRBJ1-2, the V gene TRBV19, with no clear D. The sequenced sample was PBMCs. The CDR3 protein is CASSIGTAYGYTF. In nucleotides, the CDR3 is TGTGCCAGTAGTATAGGTACTGCCTATGGCTACACCTTC. Drawing the rest from reference TRBV19 and TRBJ1-2, the complete variable domain is DGGITQSPKYLFRKEGQNVTLSCEQNLNHDAMYWYRQDPGQGLRLIYYSQIVNDFQKGDIAEGYSVSREKKESFPLTVTSAQKNPTAFYLCASSIGTAYGYTFGSGTRLTVV.